The 10 T cell receptor beta chains reported below all come from one sample, sequenced in a study of monozygotic twins with inflammatory bowel disease. TCRdb re-analyzed the 5' RACE reads; it lists each CDR3 protein once, without DNA. Its table records some 300,000 distinct CDR3 sequences. Sequences were obtained from blood. The receptor source for this set is a human donor with ulcerative colitis or Crohn's disease, or a healthy co-twin of an affected twin (not recorded which).

CDR3 region: CASSPEGLGVLETQYF. The genes are TRBV11-2 and TRBJ2-5; TCRdb's D call of TRBD1 is untestable without DNA. Germline CDR1 SGHAT, CDR2 FQNNGV. The CDR3 extends over 16 amino acids.

The chain couples TRBV28 to TRBJ1-4. CDR1 and CDR2 from the germline V gene are MDHEN and SYDVKM. CDR3 size: 13 residues. The CDR3 is CASSEGTNEKLFF.

J is TRBJ1-1 and V is TRBV12-3 or TRBV12-4. CDR3 length equals 14 residues. The CDR3 reads CASSFVIMNTEAFF.

V usage is TRBV5-4 and J usage is TRBJ2-7; the TCRdb call, TRBD2, lacks DNA for checking. CDR3 length: 15 amino acids. Germline V gene data show CDR1 as SGHNT and CDR2 as YYREEE (reference sequence). CDR3 protein: CASSLGDSSSYEQYF. The full variable domain, completed using reference TRBV5-4 and TRBJ2-7, is ETGVTQSPTHLIKTRGQQVTLRCSSQSGHNTVSWYQQALGQGPQFIFQYYREEENGRGNFPPRFSGLQFPNYSSELNVNALELDDSALYLCASSLGDSSSYEQYFGPGTRLTVT.

The chain combines TRBV9 with TRBJ2-1; checking the TCRdb D call of TRBD2 is not possible without DNA. The CDR3 sequence is 15 residues long. Germline V gene sequence: CDR1 SGDLS, CDR2 YYNGEE. The chain's CDR3 is CASSVGLLADNEQFF.

CDR3 loop: CASRVTSGPYEQYF. The V gene is TRBV27, the J gene TRBJ2-7; TCRdb's D call of TRBD2 is untestable without DNA. This CDR3 comprises 14 residues. The germline V gene has CDR1 MNHEY and CDR2 SMNVEV (reference sequence).

The chain has TRBV7-9 and TRBJ2-2; TCRdb returns TRBD2, unconfirmable since there is no DNA. This CDR3 comprises 17 residues. The germline CDR1 and CDR2 sequences are SEHNR and FQNEAQ (reference sequence). The CDR3 sequence is CASTPRGELAGTGELFF.

V is TRBV28 and J is TRBJ2-1; TCRdb picks TRBD1, but there is no DNA to check that call. The V gene's germline CDR1 is MDHEN and CDR2 SYDVKM. This CDR3 spans 13 amino acids. CDR3: CASNLDSYNEQFF.

V and J are TRBV28 and TRBJ2-7; the D call of TRBD1 rests on TCRdb alone, since no DNA is present to check it. Germline CDR1 reads MDHEN; CDR2 reads SYDVKM. The CDR3 extends over 15 amino acids. The CDR3 protein is CASSLSGSGTGEQYF.

The chain couples TRBV20-1 to TRBJ2-5. The CDR3 totals 13 residues. Germline-derived CDR1 and CDR2 are DFQATT and SNEGSKA (reference sequence). CDR3 sequence reads: CSAVFIDRETQYF.